In this sample, the clone carrying this T cell receptor (beta chain) turned up many times. This CDR3 contains 16 residues. With 5 bases removed from V and 0 bases from J, the gap between germline ends came to 16 bases. CDR1 MDHEN and CDR2 SYDVKM come from the germline V gene. The data belong to a study of human T cells and chemical hapten exposure. This sample's time point: patch test 2, 6 weeks after DPC sensitization. This sample's treatment: therapeutic diphenylcyclopropenone sensitization with weekly scalp DPC. TCRdb processed the RACE reads anew with MiXCR; each CDR3 protein has one entry. In the table there are nearly 95,000 distinct CDR3 sequences, roughly 9.6% of which are singletons.

The TCR originated in a man aged 35 to 55 with alopecia areata. Some clones in this sample may be carry-over from other donors' samples. The sample consisted of whole blood, taken in connection with sensitization to the hapten diphenylcyclopropenone (DPC). This chain links TRBV28 with TRBJ1-1; D might be TRBD1 (5 bases). The CDR3, as DNA: TGTGCCAGCAGTCAGACAGCGTTTTTCATGAACACTGAAGCTTTCTTT. It specifies CASSQTAFFMNTEAFF.